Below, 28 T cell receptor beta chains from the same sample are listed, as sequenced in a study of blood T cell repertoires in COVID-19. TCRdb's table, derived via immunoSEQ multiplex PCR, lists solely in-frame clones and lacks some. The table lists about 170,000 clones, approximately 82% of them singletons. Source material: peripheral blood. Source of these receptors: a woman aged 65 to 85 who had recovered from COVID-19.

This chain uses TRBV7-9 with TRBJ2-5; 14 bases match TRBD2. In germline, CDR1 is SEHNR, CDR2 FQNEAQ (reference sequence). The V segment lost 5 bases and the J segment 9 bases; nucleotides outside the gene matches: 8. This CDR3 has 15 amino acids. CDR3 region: CASSPRTSGGMAQYF. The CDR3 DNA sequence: TGTGCCAGCAGCCCCCGGACTAGCGGGGGGATGGCCCAGTACTTC.

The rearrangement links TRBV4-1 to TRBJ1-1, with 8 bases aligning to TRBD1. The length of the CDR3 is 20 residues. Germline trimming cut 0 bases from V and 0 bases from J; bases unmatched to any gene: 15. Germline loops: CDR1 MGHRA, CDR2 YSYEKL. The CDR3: CASSQDPVTRGRRMNTEAFF. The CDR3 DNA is TGCGCCAGCAGCCAAGATCCGGTAACCAGGGGGCGTAGGATGAACACTGAAGCTTTCTTT.

CDR3 in DNA: TGTGCCAGCAGCCAGGGGGCTACGCAGTTCTTC. It translates to CASSQGATQFF. The chain uses TRBV4-2 and TRBJ2-1; D is perhaps TRBD1 (6 bases). The CDR3 loop spans 11 amino acids. The V gene lost 3 bases and the J gene lost 12 bases, with 9 bases spanning the gap. Germline V gives CDR1 LGHNA, CDR2 YNFKEQ.

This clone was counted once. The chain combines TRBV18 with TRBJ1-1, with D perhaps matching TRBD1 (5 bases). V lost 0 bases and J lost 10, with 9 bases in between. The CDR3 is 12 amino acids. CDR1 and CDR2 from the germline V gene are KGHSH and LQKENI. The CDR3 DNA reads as TGTGCCAGCTCACCACCGGTCGGGGGAGCTTTCTTT. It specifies CASSPPVGGAFF.

CDR3 sequence: CASTPGTGEVLGYTF. In nucleotides, the CDR3 is TGTGCCAGCACCCCCGGGACAGGGGAAGTCCTTGGCTACACCTTC. The chain links TRBV7-9 to TRBJ1-2; 10 bases are a match to TRBD1. The CDR3 sequence is 15 residues long. The germline V gene encodes CDR1 SEHNR and CDR2 FQNEAQ (reference sequence). V lost 7 bases, J lost 7 bases, and 12 bases stayed unmatched.

CDR3 sequence reads: CAIPASGNYEQYF. In DNA form, the CDR3 reads TGTGCCATCCCAGCTAGCGGGAACTACGAGCAGTACTTC. V is TRBV28 and J is TRBJ2-7, with 9 nucleotides matching TRBD2. V dropped 10 bases and J dropped 3; count of bases not matched to a gene: 7. The germline V gene encodes CDR1 MDHEN and CDR2 SYDVKM. The CDR3 sequence is 13 residues long.

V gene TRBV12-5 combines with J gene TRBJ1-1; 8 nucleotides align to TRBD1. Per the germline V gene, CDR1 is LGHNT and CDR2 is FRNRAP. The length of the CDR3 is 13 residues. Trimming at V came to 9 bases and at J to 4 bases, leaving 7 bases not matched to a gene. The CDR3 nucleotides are TGTGCTAGCTGCACAGGGGGTTGCACTGAAGCTTTCTTT. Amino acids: CASCTGGCTEAFF.

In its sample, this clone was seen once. CDR3 coding DNA: TGTGCCAGCAGCTTTGGACAGGGGGCGTACAACTATGGCTACACCTTC. Residues: CASSFGQGAYNYGYTF. This chain uses TRBV5-6 with TRBJ1-2; 11 bases agree with TRBD1. CDR3 length: 16 residues. Trimming cost V 2 bases and J 2 bases; bases outside gene matches: 5. Germline lookup yields CDR1 SGHDT and CDR2 YYEEEE.

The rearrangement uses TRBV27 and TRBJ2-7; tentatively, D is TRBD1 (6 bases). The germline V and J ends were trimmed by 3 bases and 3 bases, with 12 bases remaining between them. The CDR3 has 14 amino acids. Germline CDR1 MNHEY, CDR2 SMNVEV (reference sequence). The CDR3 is CASSLVGARYEQYF. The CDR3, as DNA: TGTGCCAGCAGTTTGGTGGGGGCCCGCTACGAGCAGTACTTC.

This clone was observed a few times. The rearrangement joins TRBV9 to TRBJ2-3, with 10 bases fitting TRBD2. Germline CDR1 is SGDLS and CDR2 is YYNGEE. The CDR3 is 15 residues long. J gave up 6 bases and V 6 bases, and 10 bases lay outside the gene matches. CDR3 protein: CASNSLAGNPDTQYF. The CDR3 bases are TGTGCCAGCAACTCACTAGCGGGGAACCCCGATACGCAGTATTTT.

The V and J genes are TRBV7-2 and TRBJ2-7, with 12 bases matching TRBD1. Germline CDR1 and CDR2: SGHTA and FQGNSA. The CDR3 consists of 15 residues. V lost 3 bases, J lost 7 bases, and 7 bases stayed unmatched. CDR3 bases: TGTGCCAGCAGCTTCCCCGGGACAGGGGGCGGGGAGCAGTACTTC. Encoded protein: CASSFPGTGGGEQYF.

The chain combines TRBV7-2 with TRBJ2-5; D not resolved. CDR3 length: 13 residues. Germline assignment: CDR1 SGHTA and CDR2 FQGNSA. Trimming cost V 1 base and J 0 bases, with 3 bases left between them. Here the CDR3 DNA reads TGTGCCAGCAGCTTAGACTACCAAGAGACCCAGTACTTC. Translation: CASSLDYQETQYF.

CDR3 sequence (DNA): TGTGCCAGCAGCTTGAAGGGGCCCCTCTACTACACCTTC. Amino acid sequence: CASSLKGPLYYTF. V gene TRBV5-4 combines with J gene TRBJ1-2; TRBD1 might be the D (5 bases). The CDR3 is 13 amino acids. Germline CDR1 and CDR2: SGHNT and YYREEE (reference sequence). The V end lost 1 base, the J end lost 10 bases, and 14 bases lay between the germline ends.

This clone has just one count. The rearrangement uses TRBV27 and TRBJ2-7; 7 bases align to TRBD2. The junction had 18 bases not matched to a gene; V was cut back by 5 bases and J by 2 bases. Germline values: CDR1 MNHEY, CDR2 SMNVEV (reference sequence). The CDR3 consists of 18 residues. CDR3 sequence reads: CASSPWESGNEKPYEQYF. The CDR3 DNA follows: TGTGCCAGCAGTCCGTGGGAGAGCGGGAATGAAAAGCCCTACGAGCAGTACTTC.

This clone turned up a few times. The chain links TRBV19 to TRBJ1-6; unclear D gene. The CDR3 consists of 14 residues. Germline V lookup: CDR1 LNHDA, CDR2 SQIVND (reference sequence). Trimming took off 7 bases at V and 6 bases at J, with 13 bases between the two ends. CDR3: CASTPWEGNSPLHF. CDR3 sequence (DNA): TGTGCCAGTACCCCGTGGGAGGGTAATTCACCCCTCCACTTT.

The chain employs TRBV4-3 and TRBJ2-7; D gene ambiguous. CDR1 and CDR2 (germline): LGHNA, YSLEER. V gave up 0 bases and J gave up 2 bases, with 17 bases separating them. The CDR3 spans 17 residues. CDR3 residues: CASSQDTPLRNPYEQYF. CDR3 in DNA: TGCGCCAGCAGCCAAGATACCCCCCTGCGAAACCCCTACGAGCAGTACTTC.

In DNA form, the CDR3 reads TGTGCCAGCAGCCTCGGACAGAGCTACGAGCAGTACTTC. Translating gives CASSLGQSYEQYF. V and J are TRBV6-5 and TRBJ2-7, with D perhaps TRBD1 (6 bases). The ends were cut back, 6 bases at V and 3 bases at J, with 12 bases in the middle. Germline lookup yields CDR1 MNHEY and CDR2 SVGAGI. The CDR3 consists of 13 residues.

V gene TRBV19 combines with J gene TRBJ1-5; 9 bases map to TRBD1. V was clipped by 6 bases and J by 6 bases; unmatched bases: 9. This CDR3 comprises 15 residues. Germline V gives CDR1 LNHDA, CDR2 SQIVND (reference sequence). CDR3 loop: CASRERGQGGQPQHF. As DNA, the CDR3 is TGTGCCAGTAGGGAAAGGGGACAGGGAGGTCAGCCCCAGCATTTT.

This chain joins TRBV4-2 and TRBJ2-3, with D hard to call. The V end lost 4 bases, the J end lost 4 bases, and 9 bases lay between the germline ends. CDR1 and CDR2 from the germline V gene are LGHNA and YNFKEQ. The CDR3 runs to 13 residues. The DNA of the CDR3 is TGTGCCAGCAGCCCTTTAGCAGCAGATACGCAGTATTTT. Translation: CASSPLAADTQYF.

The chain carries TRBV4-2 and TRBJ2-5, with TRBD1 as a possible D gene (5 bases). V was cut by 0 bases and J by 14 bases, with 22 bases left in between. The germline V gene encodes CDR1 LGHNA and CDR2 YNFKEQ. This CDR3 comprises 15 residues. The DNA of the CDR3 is TGTGCCAGCAGCCAAGATGGGCAGGGTCATCCGAAACGATACTTC. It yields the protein CASSQDGQGHPKRYF.

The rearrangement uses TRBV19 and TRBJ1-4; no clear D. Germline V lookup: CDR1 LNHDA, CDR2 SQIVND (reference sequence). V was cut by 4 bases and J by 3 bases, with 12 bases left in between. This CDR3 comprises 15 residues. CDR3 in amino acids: CASSRFGSANEKLFF. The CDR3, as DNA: TGTGCCAGTAGTAGATTCGGGAGCGCTAATGAAAAACTGTTTTTT.

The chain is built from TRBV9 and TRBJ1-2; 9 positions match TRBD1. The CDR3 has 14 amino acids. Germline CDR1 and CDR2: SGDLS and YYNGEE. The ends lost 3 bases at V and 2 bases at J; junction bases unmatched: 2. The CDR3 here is CASSAGQGNYGYTF. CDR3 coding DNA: TGTGCCAGCAGCGCCGGACAGGGGAACTATGGCTACACCTTC.

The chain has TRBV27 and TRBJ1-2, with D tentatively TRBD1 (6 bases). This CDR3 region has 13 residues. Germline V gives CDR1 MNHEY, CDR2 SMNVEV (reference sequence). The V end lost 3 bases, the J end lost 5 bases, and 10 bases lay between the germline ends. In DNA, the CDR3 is TGTGCCAGCAGTTTCGGGCAGGGGTATGGCTACACCTTC. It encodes CASSFGQGYGYTF.

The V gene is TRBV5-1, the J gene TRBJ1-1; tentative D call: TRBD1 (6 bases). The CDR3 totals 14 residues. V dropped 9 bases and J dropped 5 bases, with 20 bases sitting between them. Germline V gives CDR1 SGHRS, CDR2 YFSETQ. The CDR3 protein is CANRRGGRGTEAFF. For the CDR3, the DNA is TGCGCCAACCGAAGGGGGGGGCGGGGGACTGAAGCTTTCTTT.

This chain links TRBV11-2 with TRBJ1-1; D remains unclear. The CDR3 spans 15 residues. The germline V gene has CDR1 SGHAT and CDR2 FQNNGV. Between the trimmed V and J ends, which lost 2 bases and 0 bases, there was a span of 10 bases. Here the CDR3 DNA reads TGTGCCAGCAGCTTATTCGGAGGGCTGAACACTGAAGCTTTCTTT. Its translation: CASSLFGGLNTEAFF.

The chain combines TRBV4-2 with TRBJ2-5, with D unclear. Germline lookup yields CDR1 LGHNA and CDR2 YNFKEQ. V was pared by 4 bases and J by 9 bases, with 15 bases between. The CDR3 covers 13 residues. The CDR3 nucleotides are TGTGCCAGCAGCCCGCCGGCCCAGGTGGCCCAGTACTTC. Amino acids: CASSPPAQVAQYF.

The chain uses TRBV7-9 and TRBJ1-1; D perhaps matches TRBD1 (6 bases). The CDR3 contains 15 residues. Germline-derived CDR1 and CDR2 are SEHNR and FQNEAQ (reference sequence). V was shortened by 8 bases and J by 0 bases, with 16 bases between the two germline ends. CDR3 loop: CASRRGTLMNTEAFF. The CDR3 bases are TGTGCCAGCCGCAGGGGAACCCTAATGAACACTGAAGCTTTCTTT.

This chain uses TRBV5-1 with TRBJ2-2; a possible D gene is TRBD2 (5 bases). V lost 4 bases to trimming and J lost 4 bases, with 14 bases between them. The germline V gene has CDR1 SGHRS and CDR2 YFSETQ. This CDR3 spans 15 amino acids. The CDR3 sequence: CASSHRTRATGELFF. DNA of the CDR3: TGCGCCAGCAGCCATCGGACGAGGGCCACCGGGGAGCTGTTTTTT.